The T cell receptor beta chain described here comes from a study of T and B cells in COVID-19 patients. Study details: The recovered patients had mostly mild to moderate COVID-19 with outpatient management. Of around 20 active-infection patients, some 18 carried comorbidities linked to unfavorable COVID-19 outcome. Of 20 active-infection patients, about a dozen were critically ill with mechanical ventilation or extracorporeal membrane oxygenation.

This clonotype was seen at least ten times. BIOMED2 TRB-A/B primer pools were used in multiplex TRB PCR. TCRdb re-called the multiplex PCR reads through MiXCR, storing one row per CDR3 protein. The profile covers about 17,000 distinct CDR3 sequences, with 28% appearing a single time and 3.5% to 4.5% taken by the ten largest. Looked up from germline, CDR1 is MNHEY and CDR2 is SMNVEV (reference sequence). J was trimmed by 5 bases and V by 3 bases; bases with no gene match: 6. CDR3 length: 15 amino acids. Each TRB amplification used roughly 240-550 ng of genomic DNA from blood. The J gene is TRBJ2-3, the V gene TRBV27, with 9 bases identical to TRBD1. This sequence was found in a human donor who had recovered from COVID-19. The sequenced sample was blood. The CDR3 DNA follows: TGTGCCAGCAGTTTTTGGGACAGGGTTAAAGATACGCAGTATTTT. Protein sequence: CASSFWDRVKDTQYF.